A selection of T cell receptor beta chains follows, all from one sample in a study of cytotoxic CD8 clonotypes in ibrutinib-treated CLL. The protocol was immunoSEQ multiplex PCR, while the TCRdb copy is restricted to in-frame clones and leaves out a portion. Of tens of thousands of clones in the sample, 76% were seen once. The source was PBMCs, collected after 36 months of ibrutinib treatment. These receptors originate from a human donor with chronic lymphocytic leukemia. The CDR3 runs from the conserved cysteine through the conserved F or W. D genes are given only for firm matches. For some rows the clone size is stated as once, few or many, or as a class when expanded; others skip it.

j_call clone_size d_call v_call cdr3_aa cdr3_nt
TRBJ1-5 few - TRBV7-9 CASSLGGYNQPQHF TGTGCCAGCAGCTTAGGGGGATACAATCAGCCCCAGCATTTT
TRBJ2-1 - - TRBV7-8 CASSLNSYNEQFF TGTGCCAGCAGCTTAAACAGTTACAATGAGCAGTTCTTC
TRBJ2-3 - TRBD2 TRBV29-1 CSAISGGFADTQYF TGCAGCGCAATTAGCGGGGGGTTTGCGGATACGCAGTATTTT
TRBJ1-1 - - TRBV16 CASSRAKTVNTEAFF TGTGCCAGCAGCCGTGCCAAGACGGTGAACACTGAAGCTTTCTTT
TRBJ2-2 few - TRBV27 CASSFWQGGNTGELFF TGTGCCAGCAGTTTTTGGCAGGGGGGAAACACCGGGGAGCTGTTTTTT
TRBJ1-1 - - TRBV5-4 CASSLPEMNTEAFF TGTGCCAGCAGCTTACCAGAGATGAACACTGAAGCTTTCTTT
TRBJ1-5 - - TRBV6-5 CASSRPDQPQHF TGTGCCAGCAGCCGACCGGATCAGCCCCAGCATTTT
TRBJ2-5 - - TRBV11-2 CASSSLMVETQYF TGTGCCAGCAGCTCCCTTATGGTTGAGACCCAGTACTTC
TRBJ1-1 few - TRBV7-9 CASSFELGDNTEAFF TGTGCCAGCAGCTTCGAGCTGGGGGACAACACTGAAGCTTTCTTT
TRBJ1-1 - TRBD1 TRBV5-6 CASSPDRVDTEAFF TGTGCCAGCAGCCCCGACAGGGTTGACACTGAAGCTTTCTTT
TRBJ2-7 few - TRBV9 CASSVTGAYEQYF TGTGCCAGCAGCGTAACGGGGGCCTACGAGCAGTACTTC
TRBJ1-2 few TRBD1 TRBV7-3 CASSSRTGNGYTF TGTGCCAGCAGCTCCCGGACAGGGAACGGCTACACCTTC
TRBJ2-2 - - TRBV7-3 CASSLAGPGHTGELFF TGTGCCAGCAGCTTAGCGGGCCCGGGCCACACCGGGGAGCTGTTTTTT
TRBJ1-2 - TRBD1 TRBV19 CASVPGAGGFGYTF TGTGCCAGTGTGCCAGGGGCAGGGGGTTTTGGCTACACCTTC
TRBJ1-4 - - TRBV12-5 CASGQGTTNEKLFF TGTGCTAGTGGTCAAGGGACAACTAATGAAAAACTGTTTTTT
TRBJ2-5 few - TRBV5-4 CASSTTRGTQYF TGTGCCAGCAGCACCACTAGGGGGACCCAGTACTTC
TRBJ2-7 - TRBD1 TRBV12-5 CASGSTDRGYEQYF TGTGCTAGTGGTTCCACAGACAGGGGCTACGAGCAGTACTTC
TRBJ1-6 - - TRBV18 CASSPTAGNNSPLHF TGTGCCAGCTCACCAACTGCCGGCAATAATTCACCCCTCCACTTT
TRBJ1-5 - - TRBV7-8 CASSLNSVHQPQHF TGTGCCAGCAGCTTAAATTCGGTCCATCAGCCCCAGCATTTT
TRBJ1-5 - - TRBV10-3 CAISGSLDSGNQPQHF TGTGCCATCAGCGGGTCCCTGGACAGCGGCAATCAGCCCCAGCATTTT
TRBJ2-7 - - TRBV10-3 CAISDPQGSYEQYF TGTGCCATCAGTGATCCTCAGGGGTCCTACGAGCAGTACTTC
TRBJ2-7 few TRBD2 TRBV30 CAWSQAGGHEQYF TGTGCCTGGAGCCAAGCGGGGGGACACGAGCAGTACTTC
TRBJ2-2 - TRBD1 TRBV7-8 CASSLIPGQGSSGELFF TGTGCCAGCAGCCTCATTCCGGGACAGGGTTCTTCCGGGGAGCTGTTTTTT
TRBJ2-7 - TRBD1 TRBV7-6 CASSLADRGYEQYF TGTGCCAGCAGCTTAGCGGACAGGGGCTACGAGCAGTACTTC
TRBJ2-7 - - TRBV6-6 CASTGHLSYEQYF TGTGCCAGCACGGGACACCTCTCCTACGAGCAGTACTTC
TRBJ2-3 - TRBD1 TRBV19 CATGTGYTDTQYF TGTGCCACCGGGACAGGGTACACAGATACGCAGTATTTT
TRBJ2-5 few TRBD2 TRBV15 CATSRLAGGLEETQYF TGTGCCACCAGCCGACTAGCGGGGGGTTTGGAGGAGACCCAGTACTTC
TRBJ1-6 - - TRBV9 CASSPPEEFNSPLHF TGTGCCAGCAGCCCACCGGAGGAGTTTAATTCACCCCTCCACTTT
TRBJ1-4 - - TRBV13 CASSYRQGLNEKLFF TGTGCCAGCAGCTACCGGCAGGGACTGAATGAAAAACTGTTTTTT
TRBJ2-5 - TRBD1 TRBV13 CASSLGDRGETQYF TGTGCCAGCAGCTTAGGAGACAGGGGAGAGACCCAGTACTTC
TRBJ2-1 large TRBD2 TRBV19 CASGLAGGPLQFF TGTGCCAGTGGACTAGCGGGGGGGCCGCTCCAGTTCTTC